This T cell receptor (beta chain) was captured by sequencing in a study of T-cell memory formation after mild COVID-19. Study overall: TCR clusters were mostly confined to one donor each.

Study-level points and caveats: CD8+ contracting clones occupied EMRA, while CD4+ ones occupied mainly CM and EM. Unconfirmed was the SARS-CoV-2 specificity of second-wave clones that peaked on day 37.

Constant-segment primers served in 5'RACE that generated TCR alpha and TCR beta cDNA libraries bearing sample barcodes and UMIs. One entry per CDR3 protein results from TCRdb running MiXCR on the 5' RACE reads. The sample yields about 190,000 distinct CDR3 sequences, around 20% seen once. This clonotype has more than one count but fewer than ten. Antigen unknown. The CDR3 totals 13 residues. CDR1 DFQATT and CDR2 SNEGSKA come from the germline V gene (reference sequence). V was clipped by 0 bases and J by 5 bases, with 10 bases between them. The source is an adult woman who had mild COVID-19 (a few samples of this study predate the infection). Cell type and time point are not known. The sequencing sample was made of PBMCs or a T cell subset sorted from them (not recorded which). The chain employs TRBV20-1 and TRBJ1-1; D not resolved. The CDR3 sequence is CSARDLADTEAFF. The CDR3 nucleotides are TGCAGTGCTAGAGATCTGGCAGATACTGAAGCTTTCTTT.